This T cell receptor beta chain came from a study of OX40 agonist ivuxolimab in advanced cancers. Assay: immunoSEQ multiplex PCR; the TCRdb copy retains only in-frame clones and omits some. The data hold tens of thousands of clones, with around 81% observed a single time. In this sample, this clone turned up once. Per the germline V gene, CDR1 is MNHNS and CDR2 is SASEGT. The CDR3 is made up of 14 amino acids. V lost 4 bases and J lost 3, with 13 bases in between. This chain uses TRBV6-1 with TRBJ2-7; D call uncertain. The sample in question was CD4+ or CD8+ T cells sorted from blood, obtained in a trial of the OX40 agonist ivuxolimab. This clonotype was obtained from an adult with an advanced solid tumor such as melanoma, head and neck, liver or kidney cancer. The CDR3 sequence: CASSGRAASYEQYF. CDR3 coding DNA: TGTGCCAGCAGTGGAAGAGCAGCAAGCTACGAGCAGTACTTC.